This T cell receptor (beta chain) was recorded in a study of blood T cell repertoires in COVID-19. Study at large: The study drew acute and convalescent COVID-19 samples from the United States, Italy and Spain. Sources were T cells, B-cell-depleted T cells, or PBMCs; the material itself was cDNA or gDNA.

Original processing methods: Reference gene primer amplification yielded estimated nucleated cell counts. Profiling relied on immunoSEQ multiplex PCR, and the TCRdb table lists in-frame clones only, not all of them. V and J calls and clone size come straight from that table; D and trimming were deduced from the DNA. The repertoire holds approximately 180,000 clones, with approximately 90% as singletons. This sequence originates from a man aged 35 to 55 with active or convalescent COVID-19. The sample was peripheral blood.

The CDR3 here is CASNHGYNSPLHF. In DNA, the CDR3 is TGCGCCAGCAACCACGGGTATAATTCACCCCTCCACTTT. This chain uses TRBV5-1 with TRBJ1-6; no clear D gene. Looked up from germline, CDR1 is SGHRS and CDR2 is YFSETQ. The ends were cut back, 6 bases at V and 4 bases at J, with 8 bases in the middle. This CDR3 contains 13 residues.